One TCR beta chain is described in this entry. This sample is part of a study of blood T cell repertoires in COVID-19. Whole-study context: Acute-phase and convalescent COVID-19 samples originated in the United States, Italy and Spain. Sources were T cells, B-cell-depleted T cells, or PBMCs; the material itself was cDNA or gDNA.

In the original analysis: The assay estimated nucleated cells by amplifying reference gene primers. Profiled with immunoSEQ multiplex PCR; TCRdb holds only in-frame clones, not every one. The V and J calls and clone size come from that table; D and trimming were worked out from the DNA. The data contain more than 200,000 clones, around 90% of them singletons. The CDR3 spans 17 residues. V shed 6 bases, J shed 2 bases, and the junction held 10 bases outside the gene matches. Germline CDR1 reads MDHEN; CDR2 reads SYDVKM. This clonotype was sampled from a man in his late teens or twenties with active or convalescent COVID-19. The rearrangement joins TRBV28 to TRBJ1-4, with TRBD1 matching over 9 bases. The specimen was peripheral blood. CDR3 loop: CASSSGQGYSTNEKLFF. The CDR3 DNA reads TGTGCCAGCAGCTCGGGACAGGGATATTCCACTAATGAAAAACTGTTTTTT.